One and the same sample provided the 2 T cell receptor beta chains below, sequenced in a study of T cell responses to AZD1222 COVID-19 vaccine. TCRdb's copy holds only in-frame clones and misses some; the assay was immunoSEQ multiplex PCR. Found here are 140,000 or so clones, 70% to 90% of them singletons; the top ten hold around 5%. The sample in question was peripheral blood, obtained 28 days after the second dose of the MenACWY control vaccine. These receptors originate from an adult who received the MenACWY meningococcal vaccine as a control.

The chain joins TRBV6-1 to TRBJ1-2, with 7 bases aligning to TRBD1. This CDR3 spans 16 amino acids. CDR1 and CDR2 (germline): MNHNS, SASEGT. V was clipped by 3 bases and J by 1 base; unmatched bases: 8. The CDR3 DNA follows: TGTGCCAGCAGTGATCGGGGACAGCTACTTAACTATGGCTACACCTTC. Translating gives CASSDRGQLLNYGYTF.

The CDR3 region has the DNA TGCAGCGCGAGTCTGATCCAAGAGACCCAGTACTTC. It translates to CSASLIQETQYF. This rearrangement joins TRBV29-1 to TRBJ2-5, with D hard to call. The V gene lost 7 bases and the J gene lost 1 base, with 10 bases spanning the gap. The CDR3 extends over 12 amino acids. Germline-derived CDR1 and CDR2 are SQVTM and ANQGSEA.